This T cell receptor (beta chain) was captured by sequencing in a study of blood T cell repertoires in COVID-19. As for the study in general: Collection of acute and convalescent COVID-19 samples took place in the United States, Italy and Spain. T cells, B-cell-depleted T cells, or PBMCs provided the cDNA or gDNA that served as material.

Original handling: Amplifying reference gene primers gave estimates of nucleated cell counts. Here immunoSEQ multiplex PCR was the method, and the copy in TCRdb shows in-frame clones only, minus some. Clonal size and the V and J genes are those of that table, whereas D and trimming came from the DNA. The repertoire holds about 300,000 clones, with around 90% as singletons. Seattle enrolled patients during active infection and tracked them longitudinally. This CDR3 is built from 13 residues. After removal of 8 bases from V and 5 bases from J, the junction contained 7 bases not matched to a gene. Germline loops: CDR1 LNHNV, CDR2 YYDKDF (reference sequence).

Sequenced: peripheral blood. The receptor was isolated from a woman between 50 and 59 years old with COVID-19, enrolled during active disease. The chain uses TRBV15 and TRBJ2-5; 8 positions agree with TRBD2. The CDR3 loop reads CATLRGLGETQYF. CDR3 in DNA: TGTGCCACCCTGCGGGGACTAGGGGAGACCCAGTACTTC.